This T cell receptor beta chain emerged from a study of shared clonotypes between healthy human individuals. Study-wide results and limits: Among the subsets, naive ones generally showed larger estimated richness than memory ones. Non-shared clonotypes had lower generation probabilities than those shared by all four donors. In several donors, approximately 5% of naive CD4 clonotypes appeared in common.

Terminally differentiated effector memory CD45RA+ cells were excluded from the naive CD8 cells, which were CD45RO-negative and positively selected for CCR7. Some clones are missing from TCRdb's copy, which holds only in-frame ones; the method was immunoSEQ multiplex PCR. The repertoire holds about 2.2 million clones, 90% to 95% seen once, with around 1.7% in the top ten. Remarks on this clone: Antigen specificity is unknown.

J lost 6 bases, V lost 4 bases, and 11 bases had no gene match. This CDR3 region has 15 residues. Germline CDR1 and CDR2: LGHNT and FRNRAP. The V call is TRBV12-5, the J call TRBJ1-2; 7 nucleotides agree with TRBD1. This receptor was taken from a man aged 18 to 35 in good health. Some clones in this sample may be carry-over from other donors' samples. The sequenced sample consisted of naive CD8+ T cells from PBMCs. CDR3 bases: TGTGCTAGTGGTTCCAAGACAGGGTTGAGCCATGGCTACACCTTC. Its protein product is CASGSKTGLSHGYTF.